This T cell receptor beta chain was identified in a study of cytomegalovirus exposure and HLA in healthy donors (dated by TCRdb to between 2016 and 2019). For context, the study as a whole: According to a later analysis, the roughly 120 validation repertoires were produced on the same platform as the approximately 690 repertoires of the first cohort. A separate validation cohort of over a hundred different subjects was used in addition to the roughly 700-subject first cohort. The study aimed to test whether signatures of past pathogen exposure could be identified by cataloging public T cell receptors. High-throughput TCR immunosequencing, statistical association of individual TCRs with disease status, and machine learning were combined to predict cytomegalovirus infection status. Points the paper makes about the study in general: In the study, about 150 TCR beta chains were listed as associated with cytomegalovirus. In vitro tests confirmed that three of the cytomegalovirus-associated TCR beta chains recognize cytomegalovirus antigens. A later analysis lacked HLA typing for the validation cohort, so it scored co-occurrence in that cohort across all 120 or so repertoires. It was suggested by the authors that the approach could potentially be generalized to other disease states and immunological phenotypes. A later analysis found that TCRs clustered in the first cohort also tended to co-occur in the 130 or so validation repertoires, with 94% of cluster scores above 0. Most TCR sequences were observed very rarely across donors, whereas some public TCRs were present in many individuals. Cytomegalovirus status was reported to be diagnosed by the classifier with high specificity and sensitivity in both the original and validation cohorts.

Separate from the roughly 650-subject first cohort, the validation cohort of roughly 130 subjects was the group to which the donors belonged. Preparation of the library involved the immunoSEQ multiplex PCR assay. Processing in the source paper ran as follows. A statistical classification framework was built to diagnose cytomegalovirus status from the catalog of TCR beta chain sequences. The source is immuneACCESS, and TCRdb retained only in-frame sequences with V and J called. Part of the clones is not carried over; for the studies checked, unresolved V genes explain less than half of this, and the remainder is unexplained. That table gives V, J and clone size, and the DNA gave D and trimming. This sample is represented by fewer than 150,000 clones; around 86% of them were singletons. Of the sample, approximately 8.7% is held by the ten largest clones. V loses 0 bases, J loses 8 bases, and the germline ends lie 13 bases apart. According to the germline V gene (reference sequence), CDR1 reads GTSNPN and CDR2 reads SVGIG. Taken from cysteine to phenylalanine, the CDR3 has 13 residues. Only CDR3 DNA remains: 39 bases, in frame from the first base.

In regard to this clone: The antigen it binds to is not known. No qualities accompany the bases; no much larger clone lies one base away.

The specimen was PBMCs. This TCR came from a man younger than 35 in good health and CMV-seropositive. The chain uses TRBV30 and TRBJ1-2; confidence is insufficient to name the D gene. The sequenced DNA: TGTGCCTGGAGTGTCGGACTGCTTCGAGGCTACACCTTC. This is translated as CAWSVGLLRGYTF.